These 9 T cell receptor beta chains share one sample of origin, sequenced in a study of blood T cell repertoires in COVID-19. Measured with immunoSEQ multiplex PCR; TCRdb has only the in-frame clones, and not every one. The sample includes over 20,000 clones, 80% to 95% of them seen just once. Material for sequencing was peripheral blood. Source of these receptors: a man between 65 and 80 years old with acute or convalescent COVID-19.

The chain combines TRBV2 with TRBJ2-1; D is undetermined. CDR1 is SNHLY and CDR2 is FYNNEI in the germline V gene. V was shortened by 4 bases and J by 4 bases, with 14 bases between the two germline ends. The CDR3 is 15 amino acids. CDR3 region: CASSVSALGYNEQFF. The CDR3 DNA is TGTGCCAGCAGTGTTTCAGCGCTTGGATACAATGAGCAGTTCTTC.

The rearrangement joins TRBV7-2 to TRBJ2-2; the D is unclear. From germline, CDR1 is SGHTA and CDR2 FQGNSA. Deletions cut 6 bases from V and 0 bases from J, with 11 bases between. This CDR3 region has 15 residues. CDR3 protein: CASRSPVPNTGELFF. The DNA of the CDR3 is TGTGCCAGCAGGTCCCCGGTGCCGAACACCGGGGAGCTGTTTTTT.

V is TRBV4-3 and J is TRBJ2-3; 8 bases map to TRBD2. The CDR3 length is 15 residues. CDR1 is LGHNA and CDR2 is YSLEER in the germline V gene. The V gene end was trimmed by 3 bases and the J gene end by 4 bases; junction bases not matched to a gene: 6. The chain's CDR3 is CASSHSGLVADTQYF. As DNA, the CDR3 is TGCGCCAGCAGCCACTCGGGACTAGTGGCAGATACGCAGTATTTT.

CDR3 in amino acids: CAISESTSGSSGELFF. The CDR3 DNA reads TGTGCCATCAGTGAGTCGACTAGCGGGAGTTCCGGGGAGCTGTTTTTT. The V call is TRBV10-3, the J call TRBJ2-2, with 12 bases identical to TRBD2. CDR3 length: 16 residues. CDR1 ENHRY and CDR2 SYGVKD come from the germline V gene. The V gene end was trimmed by 0 bases and the J gene end by 6 bases; junction bases not matched to a gene: 2.

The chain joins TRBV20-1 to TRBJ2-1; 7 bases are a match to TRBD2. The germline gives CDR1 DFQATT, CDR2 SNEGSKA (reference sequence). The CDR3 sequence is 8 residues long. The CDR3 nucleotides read TGCAGCGGGGGAGGGCCGTTCTTC. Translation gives CSGGGPFF.

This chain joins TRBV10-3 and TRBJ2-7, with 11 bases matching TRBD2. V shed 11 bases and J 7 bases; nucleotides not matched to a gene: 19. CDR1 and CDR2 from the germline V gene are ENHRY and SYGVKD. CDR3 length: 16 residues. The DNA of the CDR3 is TGTGCCGCCCGGGAGGGACTAGCGGAGTCGCGGCGGGAGCAGTACTTC. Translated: CAAREGLAESRREQYF.

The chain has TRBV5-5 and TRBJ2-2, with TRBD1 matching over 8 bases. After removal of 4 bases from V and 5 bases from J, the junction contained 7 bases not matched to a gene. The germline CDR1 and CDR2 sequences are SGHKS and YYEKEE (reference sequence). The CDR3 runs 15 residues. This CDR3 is CASSGGQGYTGELFF. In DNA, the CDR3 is TGTGCCAGCAGCGGAGGACAGGGTTATACCGGGGAGCTGTTTTTT. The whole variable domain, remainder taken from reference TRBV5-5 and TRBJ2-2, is DAGVTQSPTHLIKTRGQQVTLRCSPISGHKSVSWYQQVLGQGPQFIFQYYEKEERGRGNFPDRFSARQFPNYSSELNVNALLLGDSALYLCASSGGQGYTGELFFGEGSRLTVL.

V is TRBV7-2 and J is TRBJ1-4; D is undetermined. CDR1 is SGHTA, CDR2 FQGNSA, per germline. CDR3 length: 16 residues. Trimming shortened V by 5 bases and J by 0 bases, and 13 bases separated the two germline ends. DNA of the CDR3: TGTGCCAGCAGCCTGACGACCGGAGCAACTAATGAAAAACTGTTTTTT. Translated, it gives CASSLTTGATNEKLFF.

CDR3 sequence: CASSPRQGSDTQYF. The CDR3 nucleotides read TGCGCCAGCAGCCCGAGACAGGGGTCAGATACGCAGTATTTT. The chain is built from TRBV5-1 and TRBJ2-3; TRBD1 matches 8 bases. The CDR3 spans 14 residues. Germline CDR1 and CDR2: SGHRS and YFSETQ. V lost 4 bases, J lost 4 bases, and 5 bases stayed unmatched. The entire variable domain, with the rest obtained from reference TRBV5-1 and TRBJ2-3, is as follows: KAGVTQTPRYLIKTRGQQVTLSCSPISGHRSVSWYQQTPGQGLQFLFEYFSETQRNKGNFPGRFSGRQFSNSRSEMNVSTLELGDSALYLCASSPRQGSDTQYFGPGTRLTVL.